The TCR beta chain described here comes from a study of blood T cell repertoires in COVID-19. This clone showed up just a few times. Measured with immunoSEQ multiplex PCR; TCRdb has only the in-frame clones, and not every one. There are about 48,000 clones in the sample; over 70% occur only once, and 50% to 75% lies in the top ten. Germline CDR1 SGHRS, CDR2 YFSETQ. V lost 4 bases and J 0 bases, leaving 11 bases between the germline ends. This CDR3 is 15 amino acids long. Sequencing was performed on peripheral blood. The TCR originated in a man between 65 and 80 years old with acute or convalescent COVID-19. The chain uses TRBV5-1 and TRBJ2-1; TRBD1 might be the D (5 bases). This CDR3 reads CASSLDSNSYNEQFF. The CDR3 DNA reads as TGCGCCAGCAGCCTCGACAGTAACTCCTACAATGAGCAGTTCTTC.